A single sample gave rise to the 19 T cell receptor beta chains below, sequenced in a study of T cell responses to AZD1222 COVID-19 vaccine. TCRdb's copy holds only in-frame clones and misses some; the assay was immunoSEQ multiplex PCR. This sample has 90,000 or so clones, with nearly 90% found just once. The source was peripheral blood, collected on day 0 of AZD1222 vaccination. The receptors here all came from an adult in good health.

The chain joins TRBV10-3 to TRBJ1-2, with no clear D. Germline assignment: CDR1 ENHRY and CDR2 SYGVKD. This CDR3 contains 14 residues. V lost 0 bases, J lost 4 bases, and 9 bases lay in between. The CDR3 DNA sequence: TGTGCCATCAGTGAGTCGAAACAGCTCTATGGCTACACCTTC. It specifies CAISESKQLYGYTF.

DNA of the CDR3: TGTGCCAGCAGCAATACAGGGACCCTGCGAGCTTTCTTT. Residues: CASSNTGTLRAFF. V and J are TRBV4-2 and TRBJ1-1; possibly TRBD1 for D (6 bases). V lost 5 bases to trimming and J lost 10 bases, with 17 bases between them. Germline V gene data show CDR1 as LGHNA and CDR2 as YNFKEQ. The CDR3 spans 13 residues.

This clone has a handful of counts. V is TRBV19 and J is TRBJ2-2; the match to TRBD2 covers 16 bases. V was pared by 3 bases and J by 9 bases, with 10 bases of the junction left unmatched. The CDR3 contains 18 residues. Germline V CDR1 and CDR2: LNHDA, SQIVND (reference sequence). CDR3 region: CASSISGLAGGGTRELFF. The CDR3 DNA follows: TGTGCCAGTAGTATTTCGGGACTAGCGGGAGGGGGGACCAGGGAGCTGTTTTTT.

The CDR3: CASSKISGGAHIKYF. CDR3 coding DNA: TGTGCCAGCAGCAAAATTAGTGGCGGGGCCCACATTAAGTACTTC. The chain joins TRBV21-1 to TRBJ2-5; the D call TRBD2 from the table was never checked on the DNA. TRBV21-1 represents a pseudogene. The CDR3 totals 15 residues.

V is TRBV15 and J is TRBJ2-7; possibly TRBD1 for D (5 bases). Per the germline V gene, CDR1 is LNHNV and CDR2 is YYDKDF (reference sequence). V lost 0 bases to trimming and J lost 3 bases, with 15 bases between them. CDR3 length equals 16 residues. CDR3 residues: CATSRDSQVRNYEQYF. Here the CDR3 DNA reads TGTGCCACCAGCAGAGATTCACAGGTTCGGAACTACGAGCAGTACTTC.

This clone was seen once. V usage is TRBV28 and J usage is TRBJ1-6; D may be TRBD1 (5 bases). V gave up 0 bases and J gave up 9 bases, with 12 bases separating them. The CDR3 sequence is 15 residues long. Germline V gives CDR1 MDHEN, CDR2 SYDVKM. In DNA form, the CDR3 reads TGTGCCAGCAGTTTATGGGCAGGGCGGAGTTCACCCCTCCACTTT. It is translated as CASSLWAGRSSPLHF.

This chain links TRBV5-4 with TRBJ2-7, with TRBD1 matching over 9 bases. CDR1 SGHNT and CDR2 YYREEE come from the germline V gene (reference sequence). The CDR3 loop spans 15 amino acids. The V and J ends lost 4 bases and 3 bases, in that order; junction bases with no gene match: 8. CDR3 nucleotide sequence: TGTGCCAGCAGCCAGGGACAGGGCGATTTCTACGAGCAGTACTTC. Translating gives CASSQGQGDFYEQYF.

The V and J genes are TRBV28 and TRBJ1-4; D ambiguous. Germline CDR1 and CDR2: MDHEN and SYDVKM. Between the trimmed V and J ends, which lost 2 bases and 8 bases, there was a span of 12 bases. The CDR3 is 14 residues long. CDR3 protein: CASSLGPALEKLFF. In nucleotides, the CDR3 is TGTGCCAGCAGTTTAGGGCCCGCCTTAGAAAAACTGTTTTTT.

The CDR3 bases are TGCAGCGTTGACGGGCCTGGAAACACCATATATTTT. It is translated as CSVDGPGNTIYF. This chain links TRBV29-1 with TRBJ1-3, with D uncertain. The CDR3 totals 12 residues. Germline CDR1 and CDR2: SQVTM and ANQGSEA. Trimming took off 3 bases at V and 2 bases at J, with 5 bases between the two ends.

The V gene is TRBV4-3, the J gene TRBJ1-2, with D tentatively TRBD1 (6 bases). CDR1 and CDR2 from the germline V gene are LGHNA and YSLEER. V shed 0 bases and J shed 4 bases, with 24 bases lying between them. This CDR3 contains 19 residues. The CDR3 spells CASSQDTQLRTAFAYGYTF. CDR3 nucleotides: TGCGCCAGCAGCCAAGACACGCAGTTACGGACAGCCTTCGCCTATGGCTACACCTTC.

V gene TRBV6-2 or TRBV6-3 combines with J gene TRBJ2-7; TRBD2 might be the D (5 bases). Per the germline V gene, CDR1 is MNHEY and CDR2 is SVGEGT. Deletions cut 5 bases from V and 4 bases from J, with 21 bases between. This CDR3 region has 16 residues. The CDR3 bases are TGTGCCAGCAGTGACGAGGGTAGCAATAACCAATACGAGCAGTACTTC. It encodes CASSDEGSNNQYEQYF.

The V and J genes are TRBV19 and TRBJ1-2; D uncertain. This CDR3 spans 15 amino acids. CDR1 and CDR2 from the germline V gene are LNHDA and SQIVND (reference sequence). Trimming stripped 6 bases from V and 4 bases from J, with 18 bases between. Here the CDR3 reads CASRNLAELAYGYTF. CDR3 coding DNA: TGTGCCAGTAGGAACCTTGCCGAACTGGCCTATGGCTACACCTTC.

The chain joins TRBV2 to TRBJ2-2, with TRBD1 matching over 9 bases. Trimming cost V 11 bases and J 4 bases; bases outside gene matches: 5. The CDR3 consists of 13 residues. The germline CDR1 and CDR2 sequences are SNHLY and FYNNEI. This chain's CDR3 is CAGGQGTTGELFF. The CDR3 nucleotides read TGTGCCGGCGGACAGGGGACCACCGGGGAGCTGTTTTTT.

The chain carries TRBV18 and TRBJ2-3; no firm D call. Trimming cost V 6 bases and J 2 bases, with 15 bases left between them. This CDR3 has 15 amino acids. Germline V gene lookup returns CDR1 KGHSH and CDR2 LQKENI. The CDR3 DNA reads TGTGCCAGCTCCCCCGCACCAGAGGTCACAGATACGCAGTATTTT. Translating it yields CASSPAPEVTDTQYF.

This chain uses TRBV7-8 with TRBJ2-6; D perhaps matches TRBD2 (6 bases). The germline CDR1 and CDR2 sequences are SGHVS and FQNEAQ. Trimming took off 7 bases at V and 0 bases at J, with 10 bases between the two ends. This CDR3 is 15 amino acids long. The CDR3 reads CASIGGSSGANVLTF. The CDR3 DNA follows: TGTGCCAGCATCGGGGGAAGCTCTGGGGCCAACGTCCTGACTTTC.

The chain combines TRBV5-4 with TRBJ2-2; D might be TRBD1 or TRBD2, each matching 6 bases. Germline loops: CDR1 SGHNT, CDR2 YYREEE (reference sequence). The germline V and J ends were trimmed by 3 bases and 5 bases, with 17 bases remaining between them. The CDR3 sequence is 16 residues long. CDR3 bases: TGTGCCAGCAGCTCTCGACAGGAGGGTGGGACCGGGGAGCTGTTTTTT. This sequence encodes CASSSRQEGGTGELFF.

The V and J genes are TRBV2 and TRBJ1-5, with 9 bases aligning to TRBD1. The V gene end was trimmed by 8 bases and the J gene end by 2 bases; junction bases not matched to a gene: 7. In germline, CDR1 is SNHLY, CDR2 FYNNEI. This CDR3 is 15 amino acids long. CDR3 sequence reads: CASGGTGYRNQPQHF. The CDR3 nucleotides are TGTGCCAGCGGGGGGACAGGGTATCGCAATCAGCCCCAGCATTTT.

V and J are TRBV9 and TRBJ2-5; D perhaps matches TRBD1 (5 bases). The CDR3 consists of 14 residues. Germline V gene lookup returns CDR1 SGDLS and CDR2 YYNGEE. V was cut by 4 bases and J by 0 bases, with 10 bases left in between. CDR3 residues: CASSPQGYQETQYF. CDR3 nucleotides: TGTGCCAGCAGCCCCCAGGGTTACCAAGAGACCCAGTACTTC.

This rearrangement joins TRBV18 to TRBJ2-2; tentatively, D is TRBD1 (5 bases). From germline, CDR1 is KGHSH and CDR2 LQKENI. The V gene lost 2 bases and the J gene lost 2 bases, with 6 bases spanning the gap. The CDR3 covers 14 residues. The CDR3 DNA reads TGTGCCAGCTCACCAGGACAAAACACCGGGGAGCTGTTTTTT. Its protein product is CASSPGQNTGELFF. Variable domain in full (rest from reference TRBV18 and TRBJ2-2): NAGVMQNPRHLVRRRGQEARLRCSPMKGHSHVYWYRQLPEEGLKFMVYLQKENIIDESGMPKERFSAEFPKEGPSILRIQQVVRGDSAAYFCASSPGQNTGELFFGEGSRLTVL.